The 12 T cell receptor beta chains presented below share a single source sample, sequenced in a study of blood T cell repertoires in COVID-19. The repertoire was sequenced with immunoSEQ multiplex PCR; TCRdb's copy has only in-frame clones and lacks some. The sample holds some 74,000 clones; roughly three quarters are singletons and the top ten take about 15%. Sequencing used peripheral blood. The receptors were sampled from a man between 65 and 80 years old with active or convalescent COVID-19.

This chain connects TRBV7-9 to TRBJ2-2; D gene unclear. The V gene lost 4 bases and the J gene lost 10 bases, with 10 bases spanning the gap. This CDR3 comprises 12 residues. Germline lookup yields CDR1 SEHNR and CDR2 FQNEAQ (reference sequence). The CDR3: CASSSSREELFF. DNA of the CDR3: TGTGCCAGCAGCTCCTCTCGCGAGGAGCTGTTTTTT.

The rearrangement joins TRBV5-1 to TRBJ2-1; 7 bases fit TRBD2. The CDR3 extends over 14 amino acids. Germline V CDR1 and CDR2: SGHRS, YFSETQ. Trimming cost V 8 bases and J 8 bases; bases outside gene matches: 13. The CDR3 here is CASDRAGRGDEQFF. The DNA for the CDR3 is TGCGCCAGTGATCGTGCGGGCCGGGGGGATGAGCAGTTCTTC.

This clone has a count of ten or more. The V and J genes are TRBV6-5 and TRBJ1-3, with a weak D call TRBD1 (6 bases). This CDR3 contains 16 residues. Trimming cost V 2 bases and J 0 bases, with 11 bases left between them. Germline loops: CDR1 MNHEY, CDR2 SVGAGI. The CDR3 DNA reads TGTGCCAGCAGTTACGTGGACAGCCGCTCTGGAAACACCATATATTTT. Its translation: CASSYVDSRSGNTIYF.

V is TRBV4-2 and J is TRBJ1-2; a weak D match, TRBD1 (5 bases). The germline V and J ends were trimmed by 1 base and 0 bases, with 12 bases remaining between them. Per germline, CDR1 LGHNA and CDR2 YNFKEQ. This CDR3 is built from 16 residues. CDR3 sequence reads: CASSQGRQSSNYGYTF. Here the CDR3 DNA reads TGTGCCAGCAGCCAAGGGCGACAGTCTTCTAACTATGGCTACACCTTC.

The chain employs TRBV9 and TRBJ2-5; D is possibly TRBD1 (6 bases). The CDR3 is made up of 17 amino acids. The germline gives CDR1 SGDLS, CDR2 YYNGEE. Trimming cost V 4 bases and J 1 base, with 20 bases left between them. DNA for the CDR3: TGTGCCAGCAGCCCTTCTCCCAAGTTGGGGGCCCAAGAGACCCAGTACTTC. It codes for CASSPSPKLGAQETQYF.

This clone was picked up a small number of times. The CDR3 loop is CSVDRGSDEQFF. The DNA for the CDR3 is TGCAGCGTTGACAGGGGATCGGATGAGCAGTTCTTC. The J gene is TRBJ2-1, the V gene TRBV29-1; tentatively, D is TRBD1 (6 bases). V lost 3 bases to trimming and J lost 8 bases, with 11 bases between them. This CDR3 spans 12 amino acids. CDR1 is SQVTM, CDR2 ANQGSEA, per germline.

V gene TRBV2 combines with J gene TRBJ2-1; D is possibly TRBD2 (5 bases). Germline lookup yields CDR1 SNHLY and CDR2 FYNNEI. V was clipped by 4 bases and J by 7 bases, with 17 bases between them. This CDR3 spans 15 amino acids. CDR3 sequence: CASSVGSSRGNEQFF. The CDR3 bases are TGTGCCAGCAGTGTTGGGTCATCCCGGGGTAATGAGCAGTTCTTC.

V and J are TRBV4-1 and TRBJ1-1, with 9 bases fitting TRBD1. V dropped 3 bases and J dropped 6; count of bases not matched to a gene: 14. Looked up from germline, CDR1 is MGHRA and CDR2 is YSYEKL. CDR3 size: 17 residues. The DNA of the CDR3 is TGCGCCAGCAGCCATGACCGAGACAGGGGGTTGTCGGCTGAAGCTTTCTTT. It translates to CASSHDRDRGLSAEAFF.

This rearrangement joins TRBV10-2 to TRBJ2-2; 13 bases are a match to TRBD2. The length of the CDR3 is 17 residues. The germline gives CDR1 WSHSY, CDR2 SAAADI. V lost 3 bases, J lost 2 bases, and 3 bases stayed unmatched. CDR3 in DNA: TGCGCCAGCAGTGACAGGACTAGCGGGGGCAACACCGGGGAGCTGTTTTTT. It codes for CASSDRTSGGNTGELFF.

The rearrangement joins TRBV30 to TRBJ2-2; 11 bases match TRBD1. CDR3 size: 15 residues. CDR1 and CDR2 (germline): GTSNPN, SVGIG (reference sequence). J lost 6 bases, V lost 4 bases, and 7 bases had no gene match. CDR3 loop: CAWNSRDRGAGELFF. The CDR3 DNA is TGTGCCTGGAATAGCCGGGACAGGGGGGCCGGGGAGCTGTTTTTT. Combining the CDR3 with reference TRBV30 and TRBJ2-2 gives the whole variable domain SQTIHQWPATLVQPVGSPLSLECTVEGTSNPNLYWYRQAAGRGLQLLFYSVGIGQISSEVPQNLSASRPQDRQFILSSKKLLLSDSGFYLCAWNSRDRGAGELFFGEGSRLTVL.

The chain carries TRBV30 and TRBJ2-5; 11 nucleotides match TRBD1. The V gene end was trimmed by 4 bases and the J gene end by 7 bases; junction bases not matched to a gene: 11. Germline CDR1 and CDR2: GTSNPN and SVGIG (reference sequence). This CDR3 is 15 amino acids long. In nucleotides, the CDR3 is TGTGCCTGGACTAGGACAGGGGGCGATTATGGGACCCAGTACTTC. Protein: CAWTRTGGDYGTQYF.

CDR3 amino acids: CASSVEGLREKLFF. In DNA, the CDR3 is TGTGCCAGCAGCGTTGAGGGTTTGAGGGAAAAACTGTTTTTT. The chain is built from TRBV7-8 and TRBJ1-4; the D is unclear. V shed 5 bases and J shed 8 bases, with 15 bases lying between them. CDR3 length: 14 amino acids. From germline, CDR1 is SGHVS and CDR2 FQNEAQ.